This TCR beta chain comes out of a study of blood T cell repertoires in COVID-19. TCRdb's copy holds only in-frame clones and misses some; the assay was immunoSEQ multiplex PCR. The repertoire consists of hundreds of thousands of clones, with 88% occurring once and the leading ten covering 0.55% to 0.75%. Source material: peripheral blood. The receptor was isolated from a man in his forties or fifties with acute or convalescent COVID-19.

This CDR3 is CASRRRQGADEKLFF. The CDR3 nucleotides are TGTGCCAGCAGGCGACGACAGGGGGCTGATGAAAAACTGTTTTTT. The gene calls are TRBV7-2 and TRBJ1-4; 10 bases are shared with TRBD1. The V and J ends lost 6 bases and 6 bases, in that order; junction bases with no gene match: 7. The V gene's germline CDR1 is SGHTA and CDR2 FQGNSA. CDR3 length: 15 residues.